The entry that follows covers one TCR beta chain sequence. Repertoires were generated with immunoSEQ multiplex PCR, while TCRdb's copy carries only in-frame clones and drops some. The table shows tens of thousands of clones, with just under 75% occurring only once. The patients all showed relapse after autologous stem cell transplantation, while their brentuximab vedotin exposure varied. Trimming pared 1 base from V and 4 bases from J, leaving 10 bases between. The CDR3 loop spans 14 amino acids. Germline V gene data show CDR1 as SGHTA and CDR2 as FQGNSA. This sample is part of a study of PD-1 blockade in classical Hodgkin lymphoma.

The sequencing here drew on peripheral blood mononuclear cells (PBMCs), taken before the second cycle of nivolumab. The clonotype comes from a human donor with classical Hodgkin lymphoma. J is TRBJ1-2 and V is TRBV7-2; weak D call: TRBD1 (5 bases). The CDR3 DNA reads TGTGCCAGCAGCTTAGGGGGCCCCACCTATGGCTACACCTTC. Protein sequence: CASSLGGPTYGYTF.